This TCR beta chain appears in the sequencing data of a study of blood T cell repertoires in COVID-19. The wider study: Sites in the United States, Italy and Spain provided acute and convalescent COVID-19 samples. Nucleic acid was either cDNA or gDNA, and it came from T cells, B-cell-depleted T cells, or PBMCs.

The Seattle patients, enrolled during active infection, were followed longitudinally. Original processing notes: Reference gene primer amplification gave nucleated cell count estimates. TCRdb keeps only in-frame clones here, not all; method: immunoSEQ multiplex PCR. D and trimming were read from the DNA, whereas the V and J calls and clone size are those reported in that table. The sample carries around 150,000 clones, more than 75% recorded once. Germline values: CDR1 LGHDT, CDR2 YNNKEL (reference sequence). This CDR3 spans 19 amino acids. The trim removed 4 bases at V and 2 bases at J, leaving 20 bases unmatched.

The receptor was isolated from a woman in her fifties or sixties with COVID-19, enrolled during active disease. The gene calls are TRBV3-1 (or the pseudogene TRBV3-2) and TRBJ2-7, with 7 positions matching TRBD1. The sequenced sample consisted of peripheral blood. The CDR3 nucleotides are TGTGCCAGCAGCCTAAGGGGGCTTCGTCGGAGTAGGGAGCCCTACGAGCAGTACTTC. This translates into CASSLRGLRRSREPYEQYF.